The next 13 T cell receptor beta chains were all read from a single sample in a study of T-cell memory formation after mild COVID-19. TCRdb redid the calling of the 5' RACE reads with MiXCR, one entry per CDR3 protein. The sample contains approximately 440,000 distinct CDR3 sequences, 20% of which appear only once. Sequences were obtained from PBMCs or a T cell subset sorted from them (not recorded which). The receptors derive from an adult woman who had mild COVID-19 (a few samples of this study predate the infection). Cell type and time point are not known.

V and J are TRBV10-3 and TRBJ1-5; D unresolved. The germline V gene encodes CDR1 ENHRY and CDR2 SYGVKD. V lost 3 bases to trimming and J lost 0 bases, with 9 bases between them. The CDR3 has 15 residues. CDR3 sequence: CAISDEGYSNQPQHF. As DNA, the CDR3 is TGTGCCATCAGTGATGAAGGCTATAGCAATCAGCCCCAGCATTTT.

This rearrangement joins TRBV12-3 or TRBV12-4 to TRBJ2-1, with a tentative D call TRBD2 (5 bases). This CDR3 comprises 15 residues. V was shortened by 5 bases and J by 0 bases, with 11 bases between the two germline ends. CDR3 loop: CASSQRVSSYNEQFF. The CDR3 DNA follows: TGTGCCAGCAGTCAGAGGGTCAGCTCCTACAATGAGCAGTTCTTC.

In this sample, this clonotype turned up a few times. The genes are TRBV9 and TRBJ2-1; TRBD1 agrees at 7 bases. Looked up from germline, CDR1 is SGDLS and CDR2 is YYNGEE. The J segment lost 0 bases and the V segment lost 0 bases, leaving 9 bases of the junction unmatched. CDR3 length: 18 amino acids. This CDR3 is CASSVGSLGGGSYNEQFF. The CDR3 DNA follows: TGTGCCAGCAGCGTAGGGTCTCTAGGGGGCGGCTCCTACAATGAGCAGTTCTTC. The variable domain in full, completed from reference TRBV9 and TRBJ2-1, reads DSGVTQTPKHLITATGQRVTLRCSPRSGDLSVYWYQQSLDQGLQFLIQYYNGEERAKGNILERFSAQQFPDLHSELNLSSLELGDSALYFCASSVGSLGGGSYNEQFFGPGTRLTVL.

This clonotype was observed a handful of times. This chain links TRBV15 with TRBJ2-2, with D unclear. Trimming left V 6 bases short and J 3 bases short, with 8 bases between. CDR1 LNHNV and CDR2 YYDKDF come from the germline V gene (reference sequence). The CDR3 is 13 residues long. CDR3 sequence: CATRRQDTGELFF. DNA for the CDR3: TGTGCCACCAGACGGCAGGACACCGGGGAGCTGTTTTTT. Filled out from reference TRBV15 and TRBJ2-2, the complete variable domain reads DAMVIQNPRYQVTQFGKPVTLSCSQTLNHNVMYWYQQKSSQAPKLLFHYYDKDFNNEADTPDNFQSRRPNTSFCFLDIRSPGLGDTAMYLCATRRQDTGELFFGEGSRLTVL.

This clonotype has more than one count but fewer than ten. This sequence joins TRBV6-5 and TRBJ2-1; TRBD1 might be the D (6 bases). The CDR3 contains 15 residues. Germline values: CDR1 MNHEY, CDR2 SVGAGI. Trimming removed 6 bases from V and 3 bases from J, with 15 bases in between. The CDR3 protein is CASRLRDTVYNEQFF. CDR3 in DNA: TGTGCCAGCAGGCTCCGGGACACAGTCTACAATGAGCAGTTCTTC.

The CDR3 is CASSLGTGELYHEQYF. The CDR3 DNA follows: TGTGCCAGCAGTTTAGGGACAGGGGAATTGTACCACGAGCAGTACTTC. The chain joins TRBV28 to TRBJ2-7, with 10 positions matching TRBD1. The CDR3 consists of 16 residues. Germline CDR1 reads MDHEN; CDR2 reads SYDVKM. Germline trimming cut 2 bases from V and 5 bases from J; bases unmatched to any gene: 9.

The chain links TRBV6-6 to TRBJ2-1, with D perhaps matching TRBD2 (6 bases). This CDR3 is 12 amino acids long. Germline lookup yields CDR1 MNHNY and CDR2 SVGAGI (reference sequence). The germline V and J ends were trimmed by 0 bases and 12 bases, with 9 bases remaining between them. CDR3 in amino acids: CASSYSLGGQFF. In DNA, the CDR3 is TGTGCCAGCAGTTACTCGTTGGGAGGGCAGTTCTTC.

The chain uses TRBV7-2 and TRBJ2-7; 9 positions agree with TRBD2. From germline, CDR1 is SGHTA and CDR2 FQGNSA. The V segment lost 3 bases and the J segment 0 bases; nucleotides outside the gene matches: 12. The CDR3 is 18 residues long. CDR3 DNA sequence: TGTGCCAGCAGCTTCATCAGCGAGGCGGGGGGGCGCTCCTACGAGCAGTACTTC. It specifies CASSFISEAGGRSYEQYF.

This clonotype was counted between two and nine times. The CDR3 protein is CASRTGTLGNQPQHF. The DNA of the CDR3 is TGTGCCAGCAGGACAGGGACACTCGGCAATCAGCCCCAGCATTTT. The chain joins TRBV12-3 or TRBV12-4 to TRBJ1-5, with 7 bases fitting TRBD1. V was pared by 6 bases and J by 2 bases, with 7 bases of the junction left unmatched. CDR3 length: 15 amino acids.

The chain links TRBV24-1 to TRBJ2-5; 10 bases agree with TRBD1. Per the germline V gene, CDR1 is KGHDR and CDR2 is SFDVKD. This CDR3 is 16 amino acids long. V trimming: 0 bases; J trimming: 5 bases; junction bases outside the gene matches: 5. The CDR3 DNA sequence: TGTGCCACCAGTGATTTGTGGGACAGGGGCGGGGAGACCCAGTACTTC. Protein sequence: CATSDLWDRGGETQYF.

This clonotype was observed a handful of times. This chain connects TRBV12-3 or TRBV12-4 to TRBJ1-2; D is uncertain. Trimming cost V 7 bases and J 0 bases, with 9 bases left between them. CDR3 length: 13 residues. This CDR3 reads CASIANTNYGYTF. CDR3 DNA: TGTGCCAGCATAGCCAATACTAACTATGGCTACACCTTC.

The chain employs TRBV7-9 and TRBJ2-1, with TRBD2 identical over 10 bases. The germline V gene encodes CDR1 SEHNR and CDR2 FQNEAQ (reference sequence). Trimming took 5 bases from V and 8 from J; bases not matched to a gene: 15. The CDR3 sequence is 17 residues long. The CDR3 DNA sequence: TGTGCCAGCAGCGCCTCTTCAACTAGCGGGATTTGGGATGAGCAGTTCTTC. Its translation is CASSASSTSGIWDEQFF.

The genes are TRBV25-1 and TRBJ1-5, with D possibly TRBD1 on 5 matching bases. The CDR3 has 15 residues. Trimming removed 1 base at V and 5 bases at J, with 12 bases between. Germline V CDR1 and CDR2: MGHDK, SYGVNS. CDR3 sequence: CASSEFGGGDQPQHF. The CDR3 DNA is TGTGCCAGCAGTGAATTTGGGGGGGGGGATCAGCCCCAGCATTTT.